The 18 T cell receptor beta chains below come from one sample, sequenced in a study of Graves' ophthalmopathy and Graves' hyperthyroidism. The authors amplified TCR beta CDR3 regions, and they did so from RNA transcripts for repertoire sequencing. HTBI primers were employed in first-round RT-PCR, then a second-round multiplex PCR followed. TCRdb recomputed calls from the multiplex PCR reads with MiXCR, one row per CDR3 protein. Counted here are 740,000 or so distinct CDR3 sequences, roughly 41% occurring once; the ten biggest clones make up 40% to 55%. Sequenced: peripheral blood. The receptors stem from an adult man with Graves' ophthalmopathy.

This CDR3 is CASSDDGRSIGELFF. The CDR3, as DNA: TGCGCCAGCAGCGACGACGGGCGGAGTATCGGGGAGCTGTTTTTT. This chain links TRBV5-1 with TRBJ2-2; D is undetermined. The V gene's germline CDR1 is SGHRS and CDR2 YFSETQ. The CDR3 runs to 15 residues. V lost 4 bases, J lost 7 bases, and 17 bases lay in between.

This clonotype showed up many times. V and J are TRBV7-2 and TRBJ1-4; possible D gene TRBD1, 6 bases. CDR1 is SGHTA and CDR2 is FQGNSA in the germline V gene. The CDR3 extends over 15 amino acids. V was shortened by 3 bases and J by 3 bases, with 11 bases between the two germline ends. The CDR3 reads CASSFSGGPNEKLFF. As DNA, the CDR3 is TGTGCCAGCAGCTTTAGCGGGGGCCCTAATGAAAAACTGTTTTTT. Full variable domain (rest looked up from reference TRBV7-2 and TRBJ1-4): GAGVSQSPSNKVTEKGKDVELRCDPISGHTALYWYRQSLGQGLEFLIYFQGNSAPDKSGLPSDRFSAERTGGSVSTLTIQRTQQEDSAVYLCASSFSGGPNEKLFFGSGTQLSVL.

The rearrangement links TRBV28 to TRBJ1-6, with 7 bases that match TRBD1. This CDR3 comprises 14 residues. Per germline, CDR1 MDHEN and CDR2 SYDVKM. With 6 bases clipped from V and 9 bases from J, the junction kept 8 bases outside the gene matches. The CDR3 protein is CASRIQGKGSPLHF. The CDR3 DNA follows: TGTGCCAGCAGGATACAGGGGAAGGGTTCACCCCTCCACTTT.

This clonotype was observed many times. The genes are TRBV10-2 and TRBJ2-7; D is possibly TRBD2 (5 bases). CDR1 is WSHSY, CDR2 SAAADI, per germline. The CDR3 extends over 13 amino acids. The V gene lost 10 bases and the J gene lost 3 bases, with 16 bases spanning the gap. The CDR3 sequence is CATRGGEGYEQYF. For the CDR3, the DNA is TGCGCCACCCGAGGAGGCGAAGGCTACGAGCAGTACTTC.

The gene calls are TRBV14 and TRBJ1-4; unclear D gene. The V gene lost 6 bases and the J gene lost 3 bases, with 20 bases spanning the gap. Germline V gene data show CDR1 as SGHDN and CDR2 as FVKESK. This CDR3 has 17 residues. Written as DNA, the CDR3 is TGTGCCAGCAGTTACTCTGTCTCTGGGGAGGCTAATGAAAAACTGTTTTTT. Its translation: CASSYSVSGEANEKLFF.

The rearrangement links TRBV9 to TRBJ1-1; possibly TRBD1 for D (6 bases). The CDR3 consists of 15 residues. The V end was cut by 5 bases, the J end by 0 bases, with 14 bases between. Germline V lookup: CDR1 SGDLS, CDR2 YYNGEE. The CDR3 sequence is CASSLLGTMNTEAFF. As DNA, the CDR3 is TGTGCCAGCAGTTTATTAGGGACAATGAACACTGAAGCTTTCTTT.

The chain recombines TRBV20-1 with TRBJ2-5; TRBD2 aligns across 7 bases. TRBJ2-7 matches the DNA end more closely, so the J call is doubtful. Germline-derived CDR1 and CDR2 are DFQATT and SNEGSKA (reference sequence). The CDR3 has 16 amino acids. The DNA of the CDR3 is TGCAGTGCGGAACTTTCTAGGGCGGGGGATTCCTACGAGCAGTACTTC. Amino acid sequence: CSAELSRAGDSYEQYF.

The gene calls are TRBV15 and TRBJ1-1; TRBD1 matches at 7 bases. Germline assignment: CDR1 LNHNV and CDR2 YYDKDF (reference sequence). The CDR3 consists of 15 residues. Trimming cost V 3 bases and J 5 bases; bases outside gene matches: 9. The CDR3 is CATSSSLHRGTEAFF. The CDR3 bases are TGTGCCACCAGCAGCTCCCTACACAGGGGAACTGAAGCTTTCTTT.

As for this clonotype: No conserved phenylalanine or tryptophan is present at the end of the CDR3, so a read error is the likely explanation. It is unclear where the CDR3 begins or ends on the DNA, so no DNA is shown, and the CDR3 is as TCRdb lists it. The chain has TRBV7-9 and TRBJ1-4; TRBD1 is the table's D call and was not checked against the DNA. With termini counted, the CDR3 has 8 amino acids. Germline V gene sequence: CDR1 SEHNR, CDR2 FQNEAQ (reference sequence). The CDR3: CASTVQGI.

Remarks on this clonotype: One end of the junction is discordant with germline, which a read error may explain. The gene calls are TRBV10-3 and TRBJ1-1; no clear D gene. Germline V gives CDR1 ENHRY, CDR2 SYGVKD. The CDR3 contains 14 residues. The CDR3 DNA follows: TGTGCCAGCAGTAGTCTCAGACAGAACACTGAAGCTTTCTTT. The encoded protein is CASSSLRQNTEAFF.

The chain joins TRBV7-9 to TRBJ1-2; D is undetermined. The CDR3 has 13 residues. Per the germline V gene, CDR1 is SEHNR and CDR2 is FQNEAQ (reference sequence). With 6 bases removed from V and 3 bases from J, the gap between germline ends came to 11 bases. The CDR3 DNA sequence: TGTGCCAGCAGTCCTTTTGAAGACTATGGCTACACCTTC. Amino acid sequence: CASSPFEDYGYTF. Together with reference TRBV7-9 and TRBJ1-2, the CDR3 gives the full variable domain: DTGVSQNPRHKITKRGQNVTFRCDPISEHNRLYWYRQTLGQGPEFLTYFQNEAQLEKSRLLSDRFSAERPKGSFSTLEIQRTEQGDSAMYLCASSPFEDYGYTFGSGTRLTVV.

This clonotype was detected ten times or more. The chain uses TRBV7-9 and TRBJ2-7, with 8 bases matching TRBD1. Germline V gene sequence: CDR1 SEHNR, CDR2 FQNEAQ (reference sequence). The CDR3 consists of 14 residues. The trim removed 2 bases at V and 4 bases at J, leaving 4 bases unmatched. The CDR3 loop reads CASSLPGGSYEQYF. The CDR3 coding sequence is TGTGCCAGCAGCTTACCAGGGGGCTCATACGAGCAGTACTTC.

This clonotype came up a few times. V is TRBV6-6 and J is TRBJ2-7; 14 bases align to TRBD2. Trimming at V came to 2 bases and at J to 5 bases, leaving 2 bases not matched to a gene. Germline CDR1 is MNHNY and CDR2 is SVGAGI (reference sequence). The CDR3 covers 15 residues. CDR3 DNA: TGTGCCAGCAGTTACGTGGGACTAGCGGGAGACGAGCAGTACTTC. Encoded protein: CASSYVGLAGDEQYF.

This chain links TRBV11-2 with TRBJ2-7, with 8 bases matching TRBD2. V gave up 8 bases and J gave up 2 bases; unmatched junction bases: 17. This CDR3 is 17 amino acids long. Per the germline V gene, CDR1 is SGHAT and CDR2 is FQNNGV. CDR3 region: CASSTGRGALLTYEQYF. Written as DNA, the CDR3 is TGTGCCAGCTCCACCGGGCGGGGGGCTCTTCTAACCTACGAGCAGTACTTC.

In this sample, this clonotype turned up many times. This chain joins TRBV19 and TRBJ1-1, with a weak D call TRBD1 (5 bases). Trimming took off 0 bases at V and 5 bases at J, with 13 bases between the two ends. Germline V gives CDR1 LNHDA, CDR2 SQIVND (reference sequence). The CDR3 has 15 amino acids. The CDR3 nucleotides are TGTGCCAGTAGTATAGATGGAGGGGCAGGAACTGAAGCTTTCTTT. Its protein is CASSIDGGAGTEAFF.

This sequence joins TRBV7-8 and TRBJ2-6; 10 nucleotides match TRBD1. J was trimmed by 2 bases and V by 8 bases; bases with no gene match: 3. The CDR3 covers 15 residues. Germline-derived CDR1 and CDR2 are SGHVS and FQNEAQ. CDR3 amino acids: CASGGTGAGANVLTF. The CDR3 DNA reads as TGTGCCAGCGGTGGGACAGGGGCTGGGGCCAACGTCCTGACTTTC.

The gene calls are TRBV7-2 and TRBJ1-1, with 8 positions matching TRBD1. Germline CDR1 reads SGHTA; CDR2 reads FQGNSA. This CDR3 has 15 residues. V dropped 6 bases and J dropped 4; count of bases not matched to a gene: 10. CDR3 DNA: TGTGCCAGCAGATTTACAGGGGGATTGACCACTGAAGCTTTCTTT. This codes for CASRFTGGLTTEAFF.

As to this clonotype: A much larger clonotype is one base distant, so this may be a read error. The rearrangement uses TRBV7-9 and TRBJ1-4; a possible D gene is TRBD1 (5 bases). The CDR3 length is 17 residues. Trimming cost V 2 bases and J 3 bases, with 16 bases left between them. CDR1 and CDR2 (germline): SEHNR, FQNEAQ (reference sequence). CDR3 nucleotides: TGTGCCAGCAGCTTATTTTTCAGGGATGCATCTAATGAAAAACTGTTTTTT. Its protein is CASSLFFRDASNEKLFF.